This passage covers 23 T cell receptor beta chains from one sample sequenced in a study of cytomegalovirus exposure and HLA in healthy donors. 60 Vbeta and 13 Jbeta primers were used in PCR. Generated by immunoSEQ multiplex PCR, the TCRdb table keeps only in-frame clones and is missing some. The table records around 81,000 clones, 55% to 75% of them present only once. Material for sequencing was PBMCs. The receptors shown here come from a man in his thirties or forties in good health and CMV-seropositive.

The DNA of the CDR3 is TGTGCCAGCAGCTTGGGACTAGCGGAGAACACCGGGGAGCTGTTTTTT. The encoded protein is CASSLGLAENTGELFF. The chain links TRBV5-4 to TRBJ2-2; 9 nucleotides align to TRBD2. This CDR3 comprises 16 residues. Germline lookup yields CDR1 SGHNT and CDR2 YYREEE (reference sequence). V shed 0 bases, J shed 1 base, and the junction held 1 base outside the gene matches.

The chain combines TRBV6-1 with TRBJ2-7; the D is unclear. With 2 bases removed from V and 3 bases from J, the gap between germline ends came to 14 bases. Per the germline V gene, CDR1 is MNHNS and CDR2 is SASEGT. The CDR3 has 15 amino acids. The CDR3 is CASSESPQALYEQYF. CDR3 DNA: TGTGCCAGCAGTGAATCCCCCCAGGCCCTCTACGAGCAGTACTTC.

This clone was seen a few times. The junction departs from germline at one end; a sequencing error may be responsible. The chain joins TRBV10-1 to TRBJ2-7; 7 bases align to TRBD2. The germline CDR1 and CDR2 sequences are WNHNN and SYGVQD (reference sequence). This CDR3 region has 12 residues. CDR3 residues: CASSESGLRLDF. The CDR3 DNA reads TGCGCCAGCAGTGAGTCGGGACTACGTTTGGACTTC.

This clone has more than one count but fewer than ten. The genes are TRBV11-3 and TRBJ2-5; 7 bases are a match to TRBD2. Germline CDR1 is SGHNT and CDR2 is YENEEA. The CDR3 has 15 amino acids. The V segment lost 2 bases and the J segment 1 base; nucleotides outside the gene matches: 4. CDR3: CASSLRASGQETQYF. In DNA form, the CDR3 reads TGTGCCAGCAGCTTAAGGGCTAGCGGCCAAGAGACCCAGTACTTC. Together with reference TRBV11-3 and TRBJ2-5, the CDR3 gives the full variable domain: EAGVVQSPRYKIIEKKQPVAFWCNPISGHNTLYWYLQNLGQGPELLIRYENEEAVDDSQLPKDRFSAERLKGVDSTLKIQPAELGDSAVYLCASSLRASGQETQYFGPGTRLLVL.

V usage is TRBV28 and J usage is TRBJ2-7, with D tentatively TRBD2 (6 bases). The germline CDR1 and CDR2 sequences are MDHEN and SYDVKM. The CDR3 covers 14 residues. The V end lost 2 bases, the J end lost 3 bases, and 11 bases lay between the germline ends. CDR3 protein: CASSLTDGGYEQYF. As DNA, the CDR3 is TGTGCCAGCAGTTTAACGGACGGGGGCTACGAGCAGTACTTC.

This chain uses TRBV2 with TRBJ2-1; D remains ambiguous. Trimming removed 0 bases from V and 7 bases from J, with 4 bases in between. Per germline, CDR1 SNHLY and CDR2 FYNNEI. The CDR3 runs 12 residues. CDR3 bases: TGTGCCAGCAGTGAAGCGCGGAATGAGCAGTTCTTC. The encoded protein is CASSEARNEQFF.

The CDR3 loop is CASSQESVAGGVYEQYF. CDR3 DNA sequence: TGTGCCAGCAGCCAAGAGTCGGTGGCGGGAGGGGTCTACGAGCAGTACTTC. The rearrangement links TRBV4-2 to TRBJ2-7, with 9 nucleotides matching TRBD2. This CDR3 is built from 17 residues. V lost 0 bases to trimming and J lost 3 bases; unmatched junction nucleotides: 9. Germline CDR1 and CDR2: LGHNA and YNFKEQ.

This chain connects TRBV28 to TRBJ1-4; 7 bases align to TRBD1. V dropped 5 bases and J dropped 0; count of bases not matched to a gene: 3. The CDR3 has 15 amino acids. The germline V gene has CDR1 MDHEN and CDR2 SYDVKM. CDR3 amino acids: CASSGGGTTNEKLFF. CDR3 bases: TGTGCCAGCAGTGGAGGGGGCACAACTAATGAAAAACTGTTTTTT.

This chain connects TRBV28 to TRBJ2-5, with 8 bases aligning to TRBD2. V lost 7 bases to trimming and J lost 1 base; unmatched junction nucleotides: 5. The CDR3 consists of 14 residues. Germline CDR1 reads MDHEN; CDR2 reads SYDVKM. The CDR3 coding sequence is TGTGCCAGCATCCTTAGCGGGGCCCAAGAGACCCAGTACTTC. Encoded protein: CASILSGAQETQYF.

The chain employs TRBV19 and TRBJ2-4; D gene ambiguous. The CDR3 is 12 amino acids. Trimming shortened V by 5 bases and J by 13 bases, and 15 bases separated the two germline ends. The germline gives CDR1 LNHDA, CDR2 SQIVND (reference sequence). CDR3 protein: CASSARSSWQYF. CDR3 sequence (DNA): TGTGCCAGTAGTGCTCGGTCGTCCTGGCAGTACTTC.

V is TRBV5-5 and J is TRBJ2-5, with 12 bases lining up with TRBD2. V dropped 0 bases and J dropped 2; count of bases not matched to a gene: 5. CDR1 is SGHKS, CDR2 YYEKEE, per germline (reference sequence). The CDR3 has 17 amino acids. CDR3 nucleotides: TGTGCCAGCAGCTTGGTTCTAGCGGGGGGGCGACAAGAGACCCAGTACTTC. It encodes CASSLVLAGGRQETQYF.

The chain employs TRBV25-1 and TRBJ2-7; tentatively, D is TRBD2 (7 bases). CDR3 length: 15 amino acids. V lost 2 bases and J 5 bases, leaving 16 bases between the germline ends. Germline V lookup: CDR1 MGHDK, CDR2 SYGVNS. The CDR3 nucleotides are TGTGCCAGCAGTGAAAGGGGGGGCCAGGGCGACGAGCAGTACTTC. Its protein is CASSERGGQGDEQYF.

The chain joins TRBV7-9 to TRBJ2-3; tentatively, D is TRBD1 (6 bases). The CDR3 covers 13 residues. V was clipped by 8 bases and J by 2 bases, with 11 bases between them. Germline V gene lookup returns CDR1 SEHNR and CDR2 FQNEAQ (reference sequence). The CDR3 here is CASGRTDTDTQYF. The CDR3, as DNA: TGTGCCAGCGGTCGGACAGACACAGATACGCAGTATTTT.

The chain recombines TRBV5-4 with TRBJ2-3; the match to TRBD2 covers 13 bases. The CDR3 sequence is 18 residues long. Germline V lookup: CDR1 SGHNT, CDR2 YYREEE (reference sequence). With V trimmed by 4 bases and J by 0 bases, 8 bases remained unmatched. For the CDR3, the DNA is TGTGCCAGCAGCGCCGGGACTAGCGGGGCGGGTAGCACAGATACGCAGTATTTT. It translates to CASSAGTSGAGSTDTQYF. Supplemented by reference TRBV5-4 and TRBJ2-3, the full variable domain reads ETGVTQSPTHLIKTRGQQVTLRCSSQSGHNTVSWYQQALGQGPQFIFQYYREEENGRGNFPPRFSGLQFPNYSSELNVNALELDDSALYLCASSAGTSGAGSTDTQYFGPGTRLTVL.

In nucleotides, the CDR3 is TGCGCCAGCACCACGGGGGGATTGAGCTCCTACGAGCAGTACTTC. It translates to CASTTGGLSSYEQYF. The gene calls are TRBV5-1 and TRBJ2-7; 7 positions agree with TRBD2. The junction had 9 bases not matched to a gene; V was cut back by 6 bases and J by 0 bases. CDR3 length: 15 residues. From germline, CDR1 is SGHRS and CDR2 YFSETQ. Full variable domain (outside the CDR3, taken from reference TRBV5-1 and TRBJ2-7): KAGVTQTPRYLIKTRGQQVTLSCSPISGHRSVSWYQQTPGQGLQFLFEYFSETQRNKGNFPGRFSGRQFSNSRSEMNVSTLELGDSALYLCASTTGGLSSYEQYFGPGTRLTVT.

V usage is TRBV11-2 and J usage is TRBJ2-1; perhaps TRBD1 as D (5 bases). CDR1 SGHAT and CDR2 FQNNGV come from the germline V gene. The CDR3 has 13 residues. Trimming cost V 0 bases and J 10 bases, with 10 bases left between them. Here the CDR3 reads CASSLDVGAEQFF. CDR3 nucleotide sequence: TGTGCCAGCAGCTTAGATGTAGGGGCGGAGCAGTTCTTC.

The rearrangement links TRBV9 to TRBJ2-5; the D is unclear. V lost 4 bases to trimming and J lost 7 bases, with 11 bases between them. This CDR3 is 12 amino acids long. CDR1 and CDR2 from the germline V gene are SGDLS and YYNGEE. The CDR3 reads CASSPTGATQYF. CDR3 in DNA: TGTGCCAGCAGCCCCACCGGAGCGACCCAGTACTTC.

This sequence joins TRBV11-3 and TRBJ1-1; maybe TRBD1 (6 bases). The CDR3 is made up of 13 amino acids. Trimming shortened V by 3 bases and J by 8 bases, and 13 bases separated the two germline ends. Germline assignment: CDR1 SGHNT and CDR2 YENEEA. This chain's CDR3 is CASSFAGEREAFF. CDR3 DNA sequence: TGTGCCAGCAGCTTCGCAGGGGAACGCGAAGCTTTCTTT.

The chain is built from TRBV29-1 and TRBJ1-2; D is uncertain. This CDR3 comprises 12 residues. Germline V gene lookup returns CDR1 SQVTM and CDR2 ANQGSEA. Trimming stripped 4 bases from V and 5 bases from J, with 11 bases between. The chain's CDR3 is CSVVDIRYGYTF. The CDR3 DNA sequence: TGCAGCGTTGTTGACATCCGATATGGCTACACCTTC.

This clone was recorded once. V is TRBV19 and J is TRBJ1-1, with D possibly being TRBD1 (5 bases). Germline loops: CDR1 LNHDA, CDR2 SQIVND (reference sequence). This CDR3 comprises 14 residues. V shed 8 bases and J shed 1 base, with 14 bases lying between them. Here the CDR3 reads CASGITGTNTEAFF. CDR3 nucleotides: TGTGCCAGTGGAATAACAGGTACGAACACTGAAGCTTTCTTT. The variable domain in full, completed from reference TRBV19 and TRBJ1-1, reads DGGITQSPKYLFRKEGQNVTLSCEQNLNHDAMYWYRQDPGQGLRLIYYSQIVNDFQKGDIAEGYSVSREKKESFPLTVTSAQKNPTAFYLCASGITGTNTEAFFGQGTRLTVV.

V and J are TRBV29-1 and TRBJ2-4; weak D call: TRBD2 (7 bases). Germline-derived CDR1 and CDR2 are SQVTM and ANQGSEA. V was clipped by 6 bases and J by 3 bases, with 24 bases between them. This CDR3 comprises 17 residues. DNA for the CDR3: TGCAGCGTGGGGGGGGCATATACGAGTATTGGCAAAAACATTCAGTACTTC. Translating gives CSVGGAYTSIGKNIQYF.

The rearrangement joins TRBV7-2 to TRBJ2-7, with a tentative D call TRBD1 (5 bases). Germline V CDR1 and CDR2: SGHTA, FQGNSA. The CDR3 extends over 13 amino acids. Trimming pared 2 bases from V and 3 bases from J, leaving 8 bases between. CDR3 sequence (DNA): TGTGCCAGCAGCTTAAACAGGAACTACGAGCAGTACTTC. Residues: CASSLNRNYEQYF. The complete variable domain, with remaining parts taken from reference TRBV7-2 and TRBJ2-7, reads GAGVSQSPSNKVTEKGKDVELRCDPISGHTALYWYRQSLGQGLEFLIYFQGNSAPDKSGLPSDRFSAERTGGSVSTLTIQRTQQEDSAVYLCASSLNRNYEQYFGPGTRLTVT.

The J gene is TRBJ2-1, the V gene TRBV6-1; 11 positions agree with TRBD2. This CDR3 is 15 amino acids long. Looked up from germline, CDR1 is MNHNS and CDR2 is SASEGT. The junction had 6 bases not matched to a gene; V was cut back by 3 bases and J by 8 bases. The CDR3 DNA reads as TGTGCCAGCAGTGATCTTAGCGGGAGGGCCCATGAGCAGTTCTTC. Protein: CASSDLSGRAHEQFF.